This T cell receptor (beta chain) is drawn from a study of long-term antiretroviral therapy in people with HIV (dated by TCRdb to 2022 to 2024). Regarding the study in general: The earliest samples were collected about a decade before the 2015 WHO recommendation for immediate ART, when ART was typically delayed until CD4 counts fell. Among the 30 or so participants with HIV, eleven were female. This retrospective serial study examined whether starting ART and sustained HIV suppression were associated with changes in the composition and diversity of the TRB repertoire in peripheral blood. A total of 192 cryopreserved PBMC samples came from 25 to 30 adults with confirmed HIV infection and were collected serially over a mean of roughly six years (range 1-12). No cross-contamination during QIAcube processing turned up in test extractions that ran a monoclonal T-cell line alongside more than 30 polyclonal samples.

With regard to this clone: Its antigen has not been determined. No much larger clonotype is one base removed from it; base qualities were not supplied.

The immunoSEQ hsTCRB v3.0 assay was used at survey level resolution to sequence the TRB variable region. The target sequencing depth for TRB was about 40,000-55,000 T-cell genomes per sample. An Illumina MiSeq with a v3 150-cycle kit was used to sequence the pooled TRB libraries. Per the source publication's procedure: Analysis of repertoires was carried out in R inside a reproducible Nextflow workflow spanning QC, data transformation and analysis. LymphoSeq2, an R package for AIRR-Seq data exploration, was used to implement custom analyses. After excluding a handful of samples that yielded fewer than 5000 total TRB sequences, 190 or so HIV repertoires remained for analysis. Among the approximately 190 retained HIV repertoires, 59 were collected before ART initiation and roughly 130 after ART initiation. Each repertoire was downsampled to 5000 TRB nucleotide sequences, and summary statistics were averaged across 100 downsampling iterations. The analysis kept only TRB sequences whose CDR3 regions were at least seven amino acids long. A Shannon entropy-derived clonality score and the Gini coefficient were used to measure diversity. In the repertoire networks, any two of the top 5000 CDR3 amino acid sequences were linked whenever the two sequences differed by an edit distance of one. For TRB CDR3 amino acid sequences, antigen specificity groups and MHC restriction were predicted with GLIPH2. To flag known CMV, EBV, HIV or tissue antigen associations, CDR3 amino acid sequences were matched against VDJdb and McPAS-TCR. Pre-ART, post-ART and control groups were compared with Wilcoxon signed-rank tests and Holm-Bonferroni correction. The table was pulled from immuneACCESS by TCRdb, which kept in-frame rearrangements only. Such tables lose some clones; where checked, under half of the loss comes from unresolved V genes, and the rest has no known cause. The V and J calls and clone size were taken over from that table, and D and trimming were inferred from the DNA. Recorded for this sample are 30,000 or so clones; more than 85% of them occurred a single time. Of the sample, approximately 6.8% is held by the ten largest clones.

Inclusion was restricted to participants for whom at least one PBMC sample before ART initiation and at least two post-ART samples were available. Every participant with HIV received treatment in the United States of America. Cryopreserved samples of 1-10 million PBMC were thawed and washed before DNA extraction. At the time of the earliest PBMC sample for each participant with HIV, ages ranged from roughly 23 to 55 years. PBMC samples from each participant spanned 1-4 timepoints before ART initiation and 2-8 timepoints after ART initiation, with a median of 7 samples. For every participant, serial HIV viral load, CD4+ T-cell count, ART history and demographic data were obtained. Using a Qiagen kit on a QIAcube, genomic DNA was extracted from unsorted PBMC, with samples processed in batches of 12. The paper's findings and limits, for the study overall: The samples span the years 2004 to 2017, and the ART regimens used may be less effective than current regimens. Expanded TRB clones identified before ART initiation dominated the repertoire at all time points, although this dominance fluctuated and declined in many PLHIV after ART. Inferences about post-ART repertoire changes were limited because no data were available on ART adherence, viral resistance or therapy changes. Because cell numbers in pre-ART samples were limited, unsorted PBMC were profiled instead of sorted CD4+ and CD8+ T cells. Narrower CDR3 length ranges were observed in HIV repertoires than in controls, and an antigen-experienced repertoire with only a slight naive shift after ART was suggested by the network structure. Owing to limited PBMC availability, only the TCR beta chain was sequenced, without alpha chain pairing. ART initiation was associated with a significant increase in TRB diversity, but diversity stayed significantly below transplant donor controls even after long-term ART.

Sequenced material: unsorted PBMCs, taken almost 6.7 years after starting antiretroviral therapy. The TCR sequence derives from a middle-aged woman with HIV.

At the DNA level, the sequence is TGCGCCAGCATGTTAGGGACGGCAAATTCACCCCTCCACTTT. Its protein is CASMLGTANSPLHF. Here the chain combines TRBV5-1 and TRBJ1-6; a tentative D call is TRBD1 (5 bases match). Including the terminal cysteine and phenylalanine, the CDR3 comprises 14 residues. Only the CDR3 portion is preserved as DNA: 42 bases, with reading frame beginning at the first base. The V end loses 6 bases and the J end loses 7 bases, and a stretch of 14 bases separates them. As encoded in the germline V gene, CDR1 is SGHRS while CDR2 is YFSETQ.